This T cell receptor (beta chain) was identified during a study of shared clonotypes between healthy human individuals. Study-level results: Clonotype sharing among donors was expected to depend on sequencing depth. A handful of donors showed sharing of approximately 5% of naive CD4 clonotypes. A small donor pool kept down the genetic and exposure-history diversity that was represented. Among the subsets, naive ones generally showed larger estimated richness than memory ones.

This clone was detected only once. Its antigen is not identified. In the naive CD8 group, cells lacked CD45RO and were positively selected for CCR7, so terminally differentiated effector memory CD45RA+ cells were left out. Germline CDR1 reads MNHEY; CDR2 reads SMNVEV (reference sequence). Trimming removed 2 bases at V and 1 base at J, with 15 bases between. CDR3 size: 16 residues. Assay: immunoSEQ multiplex PCR; the TCRdb copy retains only in-frame clones and omits some. The data hold under 2,000,000 clones, with roughly 95% observed a single time. This TCR was recovered from a man in his late teens or twenties in good health. The sequencing sample was made of naive CD8+ T cells sorted from blood. The V call is TRBV27, the J call TRBJ2-7, with D possibly being TRBD1 or TRBD2 (5 bases each). The CDR3 loop reads CASSLIGAGPSYEQYF. In DNA form, the CDR3 reads TGTGCCAGCAGTTTAATCGGGGCAGGGCCATCCTACGAGCAGTACTTC.